Below, 19 T cell receptor beta chains from the same sample are listed, as sequenced in a study of cytomegalovirus exposure and HLA in healthy donors. Use of 60 Vbeta and 13 Jbeta primers characterized the PCR. TCRdb keeps only in-frame clones here, not all; method: immunoSEQ multiplex PCR. The repertoire holds 150,000 to 200,000 clones, with 65% to 85% as singletons. The sequenced sample was PBMCs. The receptors derive from a male donor in good health and CMV-seropositive.

This sequence joins TRBV14 and TRBJ2-1, with 8 bases aligning to TRBD2. CDR1 and CDR2 from the germline V gene are SGHDN and FVKESK. The V and J ends lost 5 bases and 4 bases, in that order; junction bases with no gene match: 16. The CDR3 runs to 18 residues. The chain's CDR3 is CASSKAARFSGAYNEQFF. As DNA, the CDR3 is TGTGCCAGCAGCAAAGCGGCTCGTTTTAGCGGGGCTTACAATGAGCAGTTCTTC.

The V gene is TRBV23-1, the J gene TRBJ2-5; 8 nucleotides align to TRBD2. TRBV23-1 is an open reading frame whose function is uncertain. The CDR3 loop spans 14 amino acids. V was clipped by 4 bases and J by 5 bases; unmatched bases: 6. Written as DNA, the CDR3 is TGCGCCAGCAGTCCCCGGACTAGCAGGGAGACCCAGTACTTC. It specifies CASSPRTSRETQYF.

The chain has TRBV5-1 and TRBJ2-5, with a weak D call TRBD1 (6 bases). Germline CDR1 reads SGHRS; CDR2 reads YFSETQ. Trimming cost V 0 bases and J 3 bases, with 9 bases left between them. The CDR3 contains 14 residues. CDR3: CASSLGTDKETQYF. The CDR3 DNA follows: TGCGCCAGCAGCTTGGGGACAGATAAAGAGACCCAGTACTTC.

This clone occurred a few times. The chain recombines TRBV7-6 with TRBJ1-3, with D perhaps TRBD1 (6 bases). Germline CDR1 is SGHVS and CDR2 is FNYEAQ. This CDR3 spans 17 amino acids. With 3 bases removed from V and 0 bases from J, the gap between germline ends came to 15 bases. The DNA for the CDR3 is TGTGCCAGCAGCTTGGGATTGAGGGGGAGCTCTGGAAACACCATATATTTT. Encoded protein: CASSLGLRGSSGNTIYF.

The chain combines TRBV5-1 with TRBJ2-3; 7 bases align to TRBD2. CDR3 length: 14 amino acids. V trimming: 5 bases; J trimming: 6 bases; junction bases outside the gene matches: 9. Per germline, CDR1 SGHRS and CDR2 YFSETQ. The CDR3 nucleotides are TGCGCCAGCAGGGGAGCGGGATGGGCGGATACGCAGTATTTT. This sequence encodes CASRGAGWADTQYF.

V usage is TRBV27 and J usage is TRBJ2-3; D is uncertain. The CDR3 is made up of 14 amino acids. Trimming cost V 6 bases and J 0 bases, with 10 bases left between them. The germline V gene encodes CDR1 MNHEY and CDR2 SMNVEV (reference sequence). CDR3 nucleotide sequence: TGTGCCAGCAGCTATCTGATTAGCACAGATACGCAGTATTTT. Protein product: CASSYLISTDTQYF.

This chain joins TRBV30 and TRBJ2-3; D ambiguous. Between the trimmed V and J ends, which lost 0 bases and 4 bases, there was a span of 8 bases. This CDR3 comprises 13 residues. CDR1 is GTSNPN and CDR2 is SVGIG in the germline V gene (reference sequence). The CDR3 DNA reads as TGTGCCTGGAGTGTACGGAGATCAGATACGCAGTATTTT. It translates to CAWSVRRSDTQYF.

The rearrangement links TRBV29-1 to TRBJ2-1; 8 bases fit TRBD1. Looked up from germline, CDR1 is SQVTM and CDR2 is ANQGSEA. This CDR3 has 13 residues. The ends lost 5 bases at V and 8 bases at J; junction bases unmatched: 8. CDR3 protein: CSVPRQGADEQFF. As DNA, the CDR3 is TGCAGCGTTCCTCGGCAGGGGGCCGATGAGCAGTTCTTC.

The chain combines TRBV5-5 with TRBJ2-7; TRBD1 agrees at 9 bases. Trimming removed 4 bases from V and 0 bases from J; junction bases left unmatched: 5. The V gene's germline CDR1 is SGHKS and CDR2 YYEKEE (reference sequence). This CDR3 is 15 amino acids long. The CDR3 sequence is CASSVLTGGSYEQYF. The CDR3 bases are TGTGCCAGCAGCGTATTGACAGGGGGCTCCTACGAGCAGTACTTC.

The chain carries TRBV27 and TRBJ2-2, with a weak D call TRBD1 (5 bases). With 7 bases removed from V and 8 bases from J, the gap between germline ends came to 11 bases. CDR3 length equals 12 residues. The germline CDR1 and CDR2 sequences are MNHEY and SMNVEV (reference sequence). The CDR3 is CASISGAGELFF. CDR3 DNA: TGTGCCAGCATCTCTGGGGCGGGGGAGCTGTTTTTT.

The genes are TRBV18 and TRBJ1-6; 8 bases line up with TRBD1. CDR1 KGHSH and CDR2 LQKENI come from the germline V gene. V shed 4 bases, J shed 7 bases, and the junction held 6 bases outside the gene matches. The CDR3 consists of 15 residues. CDR3 protein: CASSRETGENSPLHF. The DNA for the CDR3 is TGTGCCAGCTCACGTGAGACAGGGGAAAATTCACCCCTCCACTTT.

This clone came up once. The V gene is TRBV4-3, the J gene TRBJ2-4, with 8 positions matching TRBD2. CDR3 length: 14 residues. Germline CDR1 LGHNA, CDR2 YSLEER. Trimming removed 2 bases from V and 3 bases from J; junction bases left unmatched: 0. The CDR3, as DNA: TGCGCCAGCAGCCAAAGCGGGGGCAAAAACATTCAGTACTTC. Its protein product is CASSQSGGKNIQYF.

V usage is TRBV27 and J usage is TRBJ2-7, with TRBD2 identical over 7 bases. This CDR3 comprises 14 residues. V trimming: 3 bases; J trimming: 7 bases; junction bases outside the gene matches: 9. Germline CDR1 is MNHEY and CDR2 is SMNVEV (reference sequence). CDR3 sequence: CASSLGGRGGEQYF. The CDR3 nucleotides are TGTGCCAGCAGTTTGGGGGGGAGGGGTGGGGAGCAGTACTTC.

This chain links TRBV6-6 with TRBJ1-5; D possibly corresponds to TRBD1 (5 bases). CDR1 and CDR2 from the germline V gene are MNHNY and SVGAGI (reference sequence). The CDR3 covers 15 residues. Trimming took off 4 bases at V and 1 base at J, with 11 bases between the two ends. The CDR3 sequence: CASSCGTRSNQPQHF. The CDR3 DNA follows: TGTGCCAGCAGTTGCGGGACGAGAAGCAATCAGCCCCAGCATTTT.

This clone was seen a few times. A read error may account for a junction end that differs from germline. V usage is TRBV4-1 and J usage is TRBJ2-2; D possibly corresponds to TRBD1 (6 bases). The CDR3 is 16 amino acids. Germline CDR1 reads MGHRA; CDR2 reads YSYEKL. The CDR3 coding sequence is TGCGCCTGCAGCCAACATAGGACAGCGAGCACCGGGGAGCTGTTTTTT. It is translated as CACSQHRTASTGELFF.

To note about this clone: The junction shows a germline mismatch at one end, possibly a read error. The rearrangement uses TRBV7-9 and TRBJ2-7, with D tentatively TRBD2 (7 bases). The CDR3 covers 13 residues. Germline CDR1 and CDR2: SEHNR and FQNEAQ (reference sequence). The CDR3 nucleotides are TGTTCCAGCAGCTTAGGGGGGGGGAACGAGCAGTACTTC. Amino acid sequence: CSSSLGGGNEQYF.

V and J are TRBV28 and TRBJ2-7, with 9 bases that match TRBD2. Germline V gene lookup returns CDR1 MDHEN and CDR2 SYDVKM. The trim removed 2 bases at V and 4 bases at J, leaving 12 bases unmatched. The length of the CDR3 is 17 residues. CDR3 residues: CASSLGGLASQWYEQYF. In DNA, the CDR3 is TGTGCCAGCAGTTTAGGGGGACTAGCATCGCAATGGTACGAGCAGTACTTC.

The J gene is TRBJ2-1, the V gene TRBV12-5; 9 positions match TRBD2. Germline trimming cut 0 bases from V and 1 base from J; bases unmatched to any gene: 10. CDR1 LGHNT and CDR2 FRNRAP come from the germline V gene. The CDR3 is made up of 19 amino acids. DNA of the CDR3: TGTGCTAGTGGTTTGGTGGGGGGGGCTAGCGGGAAGTCCTACAATGAGCAGTTCTTC. Protein: CASGLVGGASGKSYNEQFF.

CDR3 DNA: TGTGCCAGCAGTTTAGCGGGAGGGTTTAATGAGCAGTTCTTC. The encoded protein is CASSLAGGFNEQFF. The chain recombines TRBV27 with TRBJ2-1; the match to TRBD2 covers 9 bases. V was pared by 2 bases and J by 7 bases, with 3 bases of the junction left unmatched. The CDR3 spans 14 residues. Per the germline V gene, CDR1 is MNHEY and CDR2 is SMNVEV (reference sequence).